Listed below are T cell receptor beta chains from one sample, sequenced in a study of blood T cell repertoires in COVID-19. Here immunoSEQ multiplex PCR was the method, and the copy in TCRdb shows in-frame clones only, minus some. The profile shows roughly 100,000 clones, roughly 76% of them singletons. The sequencing input was peripheral blood. The source is a woman aged 70 to 79 with acute or convalescent COVID-19. The CDR3 runs from the conserved cysteine through the conserved F or W. A D gene is named only where the DNA matches it firmly. Size tells how often a clone was seen (once, few, many) or the class of an expanded clone, and some rows leave it out.

>TRBD2|17|TRBJ2-1|.|TRBV2
CASKRASGGHSYNEQFF
TGTGCCAGCAAAAGGGCTAGCGGGGGACACTCCTACAATGAGCAGTTCTTC
>.|13|TRBJ1-2|few|TRBV7-2
CASSLGNNYGYTF
TGTGCCAGCAGCTTGGGCAACAACTATGGCTACACCTTC
>.|14|TRBJ1-6|once|TRBV10-3
CAIRPGLENSPLHF
TGTGCCATCAGACCAGGGTTAGAGAATTCACCCCTCCACTTT
>TRBD2|15|TRBJ2-7|.|TRBV9
CASSRGVSGGYEQYF
TGTGCCAGCAGCAGAGGGGTTAGCGGGGGTTACGAGCAGTACTTC
>.|13|TRBJ2-1|.|TRBV30
CAWSAQGGLEQFF
TGTGCCTGGAGTGCTCAAGGGGGTTTAGAGCAGTTCTTC
>TRBD1|14|TRBJ1-2|.|TRBV6-5
CASSYLGQGASNTF
TGTGCCAGCAGTTACTTAGGACAGGGAGCTTCAAACACCTTC
>.|14|TRBJ1-1|.|TRBV6-2/TRBV6-3
CASSIGETGTEAFF
TGTGCCAGCAGCATCGGAGAAACCGGGACTGAAGCTTTCTTT
>.|15|TRBJ1-1|.|TRBV5-1
CASSPAGGLNTEAFF
TGCGCCAGCAGCCCCGCCGGGGGATTGAACACTGAAGCTTTCTTT
>TRBD1|11|TRBJ2-1|.|TRBV20-1
CSARTGGVQFF
TGCAGTGCTAGGACAGGGGGGGTGCAGTTCTTC
>TRBD1|17|TRBJ2-2|.|TRBV7-6
CASSTTGTGDDTGELFF
TGTGCCAGCAGCACAACCGGGACAGGGGACGACACCGGGGAGCTGTTTTTT
>TRBD1|15|TRBJ1-1|.|TRBV5-1
CASSLADRGSTEAFF
TGCGCCAGCAGCTTAGCGGACAGGGGAAGCACTGAAGCTTTCTTT
>.|17|TRBJ1-3|.|TRBV6-1
CASSGATALGPGNTIYF
TGTGCCAGCAGTGGGGCGACAGCCCTAGGCCCTGGAAACACCATATATTTT
>.|16|TRBJ1-4|.|TRBV2
CASSESGSATNEKLFF
TGTGCCAGCAGTGAGTCGGGTTCCGCAACTAATGAAAAACTGTTTTTT
>TRBD1|14|TRBJ2-7|few|TRBV10-3
CAISDPGQINEQYF
TGTGCCATCAGTGACCCGGGACAGATCAACGAGCAGTACTTC
>TRBD1|14|TRBJ2-3|.|TRBV11-2
CASTGTALTDTQYF
TGTGCCAGCACAGGGACAGCTCTCACAGATACGCAGTATTTT
>TRBD1|14|TRBJ1-5|once|TRBV6-1
CASSEDRGFWPQHF
TGTGCCAGCAGTGAGGACAGGGGTTTTTGGCCCCAGCATTTT
>.|14|TRBJ2-3|.|TRBV6-2/TRBV6-3
CASSYSIEGDTQYF
TGTGCCAGCAGTTACTCCATAGAGGGAGATACGCAGTATTTT
>TRBD1|12|TRBJ1-1|.|TRBV28
CASSTHRGRAFF
TGTGCCAGCAGCACGCACAGGGGGCGAGCTTTCTTT
>TRBD1|16|TRBJ1-6|.|TRBV4-3
CASSQDWTGGYSPLHF
TGCGCCAGCAGCCAAGATTGGACAGGGGGGTATTCACCCCTCCACTTT
>TRBD2|16|TRBJ2-7|.|TRBV7-2
CASSLRRASGGAEQYF
TGTGCCAGCAGCTTACGGCGGGCTAGCGGGGGGGCCGAGCAGTACTTC
>.|15|TRBJ1-3|once|TRBV9
CASSVDGGTGNTIYF
TGTGCCAGCAGCGTAGATGGAGGGACTGGAAACACCATATATTTT
>.|13|TRBJ1-2|few|TRBV4-3
CASSQDVEYGYTF
TGCGCCAGCAGCCAAGACGTGGAGTACGGCTACACCTTC
>TRBD1|16|TRBJ1-4|few|TRBV2
CASSEIPTGTRGKLFF
TGTGCCAGCAGTGAAATCCCGACAGGGACGCGGGGAAAACTGTTTTTT
>.|13|TRBJ1-4|.|TRBV5-6
CASSLAGGEKLFF
TGTGCCAGCAGCTTGGCAGGAGGGGAAAAACTGTTTTTT
>.|13|TRBJ2-5|.|TRBV12-5
CASGVGGQETQYF
TGTGCTAGTGGAGTAGGGGGCCAAGAGACCCAGTACTTC
>.|13|TRBJ2-7|.|TRBV5-4
CASSRLGHDEQYF
TGTGCCAGCAGCCGTCTAGGTCACGACGAGCAGTACTTC
>TRBD1|16|TRBJ1-2|once|TRBV27
CASSVVGTGSLYGYTF
TGTGCCAGCAGCGTTGTGGGGACAGGGTCCCTCTATGGCTACACCTTC
>TRBD1|18|TRBJ1-1|.|TRBV4-1
CASSHGGQGSFLNTEAFF
TGCGCCAGCAGCCATGGGGGACAGGGCTCTTTCTTGAACACTGAAGCTTTCTTT
>.|15|TRBJ1-1|.|TRBV5-1
CASSQHNPGDTEAFF
TGCGCCAGCAGCCAACATAATCCAGGGGACACTGAAGCTTTCTTT
>.|14|TRBJ2-7|once|TRBV11-2
CASSPPGTNYEQYF
TGTGCCAGCAGCCCCCCCGGGACAAACTACGAGCAGTACTTC
>.|14|TRBJ1-1|.|TRBV5-1
CASSLAGEGWEAFF
TGCGCCAGCAGCTTGGCCGGGGAGGGTTGGGAAGCTTTCTTT
>.|16|TRBJ2-6|few|TRBV3-1/TRBV3-2
CASSSRIRSGANVLTF
TGTGCCAGCAGCTCGCGAATACGCTCTGGGGCCAACGTCCTGACTTTC
>.|14|TRBJ1-1|.|TRBV6-5
CASRGREGHTEAFF
TGTGCCAGCAGGGGGAGGGAGGGTCACACTGAAGCTTTCTTT
>.|14|TRBJ2-1|.|TRBV7-2
CASTPFGGGGEQFF
TGTGCCAGCACCCCATTCGGGGGAGGGGGTGAGCAGTTCTTC
>.|13|TRBJ1-5|.|TRBV12-3/TRBV12-4
CASSLSENQPQHF
TGTGCCAGCAGTTTGTCAGAAAATCAGCCCCAGCATTTT
>TRBD2|15|TRBJ2-7|.|TRBV28
CASSWAAAGGRPGDF
TGTGCCAGCAGTTGGGCCGCGGCGGGGGGCCGCCCGGGGGACTTC
>.|13|TRBJ1-2|.|TRBV30
CAWSSGRDYGYTF
TGTGCCTGGAGTTCCGGCCGGGACTATGGCTACACCTTC